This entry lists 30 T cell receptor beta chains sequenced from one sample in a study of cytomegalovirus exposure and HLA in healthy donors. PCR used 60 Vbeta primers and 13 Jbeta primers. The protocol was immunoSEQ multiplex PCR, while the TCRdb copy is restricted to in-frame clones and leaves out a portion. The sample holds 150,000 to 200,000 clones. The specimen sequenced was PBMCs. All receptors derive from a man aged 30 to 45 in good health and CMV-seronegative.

CDR3 amino acids: CASSLQPGTASNQPQHF. CDR3 in DNA: TGCGCCAGCAGCTTACAACCCGGGACAGCATCCAATCAGCCCCAGCATTTT. This chain joins TRBV5-1 and TRBJ1-5; 7 bases fit TRBD1. J gave up 3 bases and V 2 bases, and 11 bases lay outside the gene matches. This CDR3 contains 17 residues. CDR1 and CDR2 (germline): SGHRS, YFSETQ.

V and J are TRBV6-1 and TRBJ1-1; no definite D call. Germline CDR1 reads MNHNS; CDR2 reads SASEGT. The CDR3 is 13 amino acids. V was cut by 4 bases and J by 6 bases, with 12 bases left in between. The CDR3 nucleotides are TGTGCCAGCAGTGGTCTAGATCGGGCTGAAGCTTTCTTT. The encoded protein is CASSGLDRAEAFF.

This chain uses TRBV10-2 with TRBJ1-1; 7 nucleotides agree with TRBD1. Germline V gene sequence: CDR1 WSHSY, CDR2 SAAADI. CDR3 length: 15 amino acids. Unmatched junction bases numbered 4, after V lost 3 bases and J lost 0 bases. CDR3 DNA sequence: TGCGCCAGCAGTGATTTAGGGGGCGTGAACACTGAAGCTTTCTTT. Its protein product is CASSDLGGVNTEAFF.

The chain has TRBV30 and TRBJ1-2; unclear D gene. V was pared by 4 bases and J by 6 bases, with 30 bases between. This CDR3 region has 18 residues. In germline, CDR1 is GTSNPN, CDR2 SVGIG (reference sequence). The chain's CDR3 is CAWIEEGDSPLGLNGYTF. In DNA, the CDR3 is TGTGCCTGGATAGAGGAGGGAGACTCTCCTCTCGGACTGAATGGCTACACCTTC. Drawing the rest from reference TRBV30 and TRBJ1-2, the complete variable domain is SQTIHQWPATLVQPVGSPLSLECTVEGTSNPNLYWYRQAAGRGLQLLFYSVGIGQISSEVPQNLSASRPQDRQFILSSKKLLLSDSGFYLCAWIEEGDSPLGLNGYTFGSGTRLTVV.

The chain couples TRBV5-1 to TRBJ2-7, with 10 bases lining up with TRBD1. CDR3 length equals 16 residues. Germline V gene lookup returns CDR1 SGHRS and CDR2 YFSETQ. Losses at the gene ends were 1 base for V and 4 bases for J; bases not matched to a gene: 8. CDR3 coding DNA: TGCGCCAGCAGCTTGCTGGGACAGGGGAGCCAGTACGAGCAGTACTTC. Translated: CASSLLGQGSQYEQYF.

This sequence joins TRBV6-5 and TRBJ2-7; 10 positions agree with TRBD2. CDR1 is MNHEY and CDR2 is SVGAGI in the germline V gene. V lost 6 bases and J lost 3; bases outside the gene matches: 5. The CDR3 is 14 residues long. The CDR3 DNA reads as TGTGCCAGCAGCCCGACTAGCGGGTACTACGAGCAGTACTTC. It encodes CASSPTSGYYEQYF.

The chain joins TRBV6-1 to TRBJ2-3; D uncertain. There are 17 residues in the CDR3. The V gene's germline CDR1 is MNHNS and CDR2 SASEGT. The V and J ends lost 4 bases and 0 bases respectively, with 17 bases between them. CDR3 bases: TGTGCCAGCAGTGTACGGTTGCCTCAGGATAGCACAGATACGCAGTATTTT. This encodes CASSVRLPQDSTDTQYF.

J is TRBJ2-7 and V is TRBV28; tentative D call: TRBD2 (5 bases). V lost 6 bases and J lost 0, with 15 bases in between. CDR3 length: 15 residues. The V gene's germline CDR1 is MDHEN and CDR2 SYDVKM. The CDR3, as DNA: TGTGCCAGCAGCCTCTTCCTGCGGGTCTCCTACGAGCAGTACTTC. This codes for CASSLFLRVSYEQYF.

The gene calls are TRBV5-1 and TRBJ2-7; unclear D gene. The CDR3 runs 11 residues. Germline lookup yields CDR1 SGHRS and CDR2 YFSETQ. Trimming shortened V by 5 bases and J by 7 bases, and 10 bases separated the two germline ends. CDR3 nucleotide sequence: TGCGCCAGCAGGGAGTCCGGAGAGCAGTACTTC. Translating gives CASRESGEQYF. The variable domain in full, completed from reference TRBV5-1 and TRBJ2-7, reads KAGVTQTPRYLIKTRGQQVTLSCSPISGHRSVSWYQQTPGQGLQFLFEYFSETQRNKGNFPGRFSGRQFSNSRSEMNVSTLELGDSALYLCASRESGEQYFGPGTRLTVT.

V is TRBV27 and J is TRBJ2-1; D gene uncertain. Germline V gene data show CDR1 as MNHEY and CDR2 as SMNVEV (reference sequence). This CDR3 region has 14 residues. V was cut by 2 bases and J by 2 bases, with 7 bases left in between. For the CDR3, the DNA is TGTGCCAGCAGTTTACGGGTCACCTACAATGAGCAGTTCTTC. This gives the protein CASSLRVTYNEQFF.

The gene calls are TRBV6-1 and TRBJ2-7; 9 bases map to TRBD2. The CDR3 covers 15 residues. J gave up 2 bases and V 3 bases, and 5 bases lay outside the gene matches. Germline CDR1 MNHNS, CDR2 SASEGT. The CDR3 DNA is TGTGCCAGCAGTGATGCGGGGGGGTACGCCTACGAGCAGTACTTC. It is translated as CASSDAGGYAYEQYF.

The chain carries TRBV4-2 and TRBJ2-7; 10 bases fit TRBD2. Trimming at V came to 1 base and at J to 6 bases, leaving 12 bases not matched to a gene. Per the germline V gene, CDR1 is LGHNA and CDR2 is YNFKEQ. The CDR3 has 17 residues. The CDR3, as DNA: TGTGCCAGCAGCCAAGTGGCAGCGGGAGGGCCAGGGGCCGAGCAGTACTTC. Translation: CASSQVAAGGPGAEQYF.

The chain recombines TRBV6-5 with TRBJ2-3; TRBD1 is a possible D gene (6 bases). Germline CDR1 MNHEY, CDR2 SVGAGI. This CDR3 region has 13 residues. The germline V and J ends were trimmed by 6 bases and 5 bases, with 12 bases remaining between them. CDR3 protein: CASRSGTRDTQYF. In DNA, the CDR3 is TGTGCCAGCAGATCCGGGACAAGAGATACGCAGTATTTT.

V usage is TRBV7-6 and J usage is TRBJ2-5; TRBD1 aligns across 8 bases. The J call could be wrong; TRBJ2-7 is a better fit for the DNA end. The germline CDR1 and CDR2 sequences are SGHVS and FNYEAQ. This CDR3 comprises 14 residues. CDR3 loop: CASSSTRTGREQYF. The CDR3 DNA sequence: TGTGCCAGCAGCTCGACTAGGACAGGGCGCGAGCAGTACTTC.

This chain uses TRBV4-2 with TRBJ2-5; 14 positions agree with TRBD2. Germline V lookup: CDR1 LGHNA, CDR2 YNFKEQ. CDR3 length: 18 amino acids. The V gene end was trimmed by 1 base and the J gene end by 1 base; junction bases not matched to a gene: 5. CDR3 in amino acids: CASSQARLAGGPQETQYF. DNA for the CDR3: TGTGCCAGCAGCCAAGCAAGACTAGCGGGAGGGCCCCAAGAGACCCAGTACTTC.

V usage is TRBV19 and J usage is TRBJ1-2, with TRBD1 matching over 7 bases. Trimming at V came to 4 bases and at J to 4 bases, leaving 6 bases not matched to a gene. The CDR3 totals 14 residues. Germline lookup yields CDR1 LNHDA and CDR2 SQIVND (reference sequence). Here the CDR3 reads CASSRGGQAYGYTF. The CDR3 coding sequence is TGTGCCAGTAGTAGGGGCGGACAGGCCTATGGCTACACCTTC.

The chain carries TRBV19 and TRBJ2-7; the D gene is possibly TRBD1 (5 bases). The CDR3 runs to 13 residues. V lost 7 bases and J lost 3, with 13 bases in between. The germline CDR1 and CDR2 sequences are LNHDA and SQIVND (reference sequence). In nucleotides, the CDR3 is TGTGCCAGTAATAGGGGCATCGGCTACGAGCAGTACTTC. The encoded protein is CASNRGIGYEQYF. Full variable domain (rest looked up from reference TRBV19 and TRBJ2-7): DGGITQSPKYLFRKEGQNVTLSCEQNLNHDAMYWYRQDPGQGLRLIYYSQIVNDFQKGDIAEGYSVSREKKESFPLTVTSAQKNPTAFYLCASNRGIGYEQYFGPGTRLTVT.

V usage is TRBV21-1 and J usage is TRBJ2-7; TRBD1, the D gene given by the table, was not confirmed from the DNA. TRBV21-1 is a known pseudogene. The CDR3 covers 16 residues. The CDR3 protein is CASTKPRQTEWDEQYF. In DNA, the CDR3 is TGTGCCAGCACCAAACCAAGACAGACTGAATGGGACGAGCAGTACTTC.

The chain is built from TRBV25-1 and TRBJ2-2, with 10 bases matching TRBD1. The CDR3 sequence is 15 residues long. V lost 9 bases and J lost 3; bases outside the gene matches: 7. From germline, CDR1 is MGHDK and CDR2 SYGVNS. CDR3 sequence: CASSTGGSDTGELFF. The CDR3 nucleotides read TGTGCCAGTTCGACAGGGGGCTCCGACACCGGGGAGCTGTTTTTT. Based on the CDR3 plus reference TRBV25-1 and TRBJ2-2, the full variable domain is EADIYQTPRYLVIGTGKKITLECSQTMGHDKMYWYQQDPGMELHLIHYSYGVNSTEKGDLSSESTVSRIRTEHFPLTLESARPSHTSQYLCASSTGGSDTGELFFGEGSRLTVL.

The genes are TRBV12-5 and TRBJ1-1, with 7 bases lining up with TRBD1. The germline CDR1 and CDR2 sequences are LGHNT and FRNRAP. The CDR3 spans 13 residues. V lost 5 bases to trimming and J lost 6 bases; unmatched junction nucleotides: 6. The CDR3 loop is CASGQPGGSEAFF. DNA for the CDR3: TGTGCTAGTGGTCAACCAGGGGGATCTGAAGCTTTCTTT.

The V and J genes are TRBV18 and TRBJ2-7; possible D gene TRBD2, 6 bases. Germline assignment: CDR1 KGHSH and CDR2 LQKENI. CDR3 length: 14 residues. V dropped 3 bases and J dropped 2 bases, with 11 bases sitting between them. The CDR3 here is CASSPGTQTYEQYF. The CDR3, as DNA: TGTGCCAGCTCACCCGGGACTCAAACCTACGAGCAGTACTTC.

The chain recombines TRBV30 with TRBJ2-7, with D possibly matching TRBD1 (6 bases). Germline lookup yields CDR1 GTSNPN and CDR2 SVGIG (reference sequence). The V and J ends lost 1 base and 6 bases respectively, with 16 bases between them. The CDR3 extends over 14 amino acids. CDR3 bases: TGTGCCTGGAGTGATGTTATTAGAGGGGGCGAGCAGTACTTC. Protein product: CAWSDVIRGGEQYF.

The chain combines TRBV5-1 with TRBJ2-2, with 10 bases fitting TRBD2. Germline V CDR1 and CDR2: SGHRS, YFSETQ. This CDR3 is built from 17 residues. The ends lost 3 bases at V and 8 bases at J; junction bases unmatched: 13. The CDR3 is CASSYPAGGPSGGELFF. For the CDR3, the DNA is TGCGCCAGCAGCTACCCAGCGGGAGGGCCGTCGGGAGGGGAGCTGTTTTTT.

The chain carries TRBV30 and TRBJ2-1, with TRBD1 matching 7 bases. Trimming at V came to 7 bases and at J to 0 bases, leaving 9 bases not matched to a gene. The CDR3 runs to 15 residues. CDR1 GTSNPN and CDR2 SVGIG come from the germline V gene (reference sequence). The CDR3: CASKDRSSSYNEQFF. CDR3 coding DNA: TGTGCCTCTAAGGACAGGTCGAGCTCCTACAATGAGCAGTTCTTC.

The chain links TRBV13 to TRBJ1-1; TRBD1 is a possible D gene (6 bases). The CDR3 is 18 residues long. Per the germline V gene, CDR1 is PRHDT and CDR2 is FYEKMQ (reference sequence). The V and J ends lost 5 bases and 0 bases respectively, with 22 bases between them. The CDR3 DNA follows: TGTGCCAGCAGCCTCCAGTCCCCCTCACAGGGAATGAACACTGAAGCTTTCTTT. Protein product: CASSLQSPSQGMNTEAFF.

The CDR3: CAWSVIQGMGETQYF. The CDR3 coding sequence is TGTGCCTGGTCGGTAATACAGGGTATGGGAGAGACCCAGTACTTC. This chain joins TRBV30 and TRBJ2-5; TRBD1 is a possible D gene (6 bases). V was cut by 5 bases and J by 4 bases, with 20 bases left in between. This CDR3 has 15 amino acids. The V gene's germline CDR1 is GTSNPN and CDR2 SVGIG (reference sequence).

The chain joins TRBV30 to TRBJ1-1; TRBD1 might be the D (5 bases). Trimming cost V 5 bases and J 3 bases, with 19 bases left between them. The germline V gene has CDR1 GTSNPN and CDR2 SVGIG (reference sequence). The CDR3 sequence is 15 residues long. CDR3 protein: CAWSLPGRADTEAFF. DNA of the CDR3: TGTGCCTGGTCGCTACCCGGCAGGGCGGACACTGAAGCTTTCTTT.

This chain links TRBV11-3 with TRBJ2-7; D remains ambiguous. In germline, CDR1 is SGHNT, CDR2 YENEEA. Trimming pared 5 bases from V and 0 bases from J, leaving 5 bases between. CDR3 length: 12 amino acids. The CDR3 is CASSPVSYEQYF. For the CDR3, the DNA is TGTGCCAGCAGCCCTGTCTCCTACGAGCAGTACTTC.

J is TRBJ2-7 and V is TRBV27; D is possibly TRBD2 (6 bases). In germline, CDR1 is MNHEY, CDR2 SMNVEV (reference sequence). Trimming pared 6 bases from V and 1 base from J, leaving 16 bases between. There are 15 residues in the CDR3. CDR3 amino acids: CASRKPDAGSYEQYF. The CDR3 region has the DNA TGTGCCAGCAGGAAGCCCGATGCGGGGTCCTACGAGCAGTACTTC.

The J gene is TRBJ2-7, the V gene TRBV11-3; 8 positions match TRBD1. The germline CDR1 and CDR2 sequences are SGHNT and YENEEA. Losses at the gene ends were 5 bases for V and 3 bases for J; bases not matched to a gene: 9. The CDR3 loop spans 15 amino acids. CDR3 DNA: TGTGCCAGCAGCCCCTGGACAGGGAAGGGCTACGAGCAGTACTTC. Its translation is CASSPWTGKGYEQYF.